The 18 T cell receptor beta chains reported below all come from one sample, sequenced in a study of blood T cell repertoires in COVID-19. Sequencing used immunoSEQ multiplex PCR; TCRdb keeps in-frame clones, though not all of them. The sample includes some 400,000 clones, 85% to 90% of them seen just once. The sample taken for sequencing was peripheral blood. The origin of the receptors is a human donor in a cohort sampled during active COVID-19.

This clone appeared a few times. The chain links TRBV19 to TRBJ2-2; 8 nucleotides agree with TRBD1. CDR1 and CDR2 (germline): LNHDA, SQIVND (reference sequence). With 4 bases clipped from V and 4 bases from J, the junction kept 8 bases outside the gene matches. The length of the CDR3 is 16 residues. The CDR3 here is CASSTPRGLGTGELFF. CDR3 bases: TGTGCCAGTAGTACTCCCAGGGGGCTCGGCACCGGGGAGCTGTTTTTT.

The rearrangement links TRBV15 to TRBJ2-1; possibly TRBD2 for D (6 bases). The CDR3 loop spans 15 amino acids. Per germline, CDR1 LNHNV and CDR2 YYDKDF (reference sequence). The V end lost 1 base, the J end lost 5 bases, and 12 bases lay between the germline ends. This CDR3 is CATSRVGTGHNEQFF. CDR3 DNA: TGTGCCACCAGCAGAGTTGGGACTGGGCACAATGAGCAGTTCTTC.

The rearrangement uses TRBV7-9 and TRBJ2-1; D uncertain. This CDR3 is built from 11 residues. Germline CDR1 and CDR2: SEHNR and FQNEAQ (reference sequence). Trimming stripped 5 bases from V and 10 bases from J, with 9 bases between. In DNA form, the CDR3 reads TGTGCCAGCAGCCAGGCAAGGGAGCAGTTCTTC. Its protein is CASSQAREQFF. The full variable domain, completed using reference TRBV7-9 and TRBJ2-1, is DTGVSQNPRHKITKRGQNVTFRCDPISEHNRLYWYRQTLGQGPEFLTYFQNEAQLEKSRLLSDRFSAERPKGSFSTLEIQRTEQGDSAMYLCASSQAREQFFGPGTRLTVL.

The chain has TRBV6-4 and TRBJ2-3; perhaps TRBD2 as D (6 bases). The germline V and J ends were trimmed by 4 bases and 2 bases, with 13 bases remaining between them. CDR3 length: 15 residues. Germline V lookup: CDR1 MRHNA, CDR2 SNTAGT. CDR3 coding DNA: TGTGCCAGCAGTGGAACGGGACTCCCCACAGATACGCAGTATTTT. This encodes CASSGTGLPTDTQYF.

The CDR3 loop reads CASSRLRRELETQYF. CDR3 coding DNA: TGTGCCAGCAGCCGCTTGCGACGGGAATTAGAGACCCAGTACTTC. The chain is built from TRBV7-2 and TRBJ2-5; D is possibly TRBD2 (5 bases). Germline assignment: CDR1 SGHTA and CDR2 FQGNSA. The CDR3 consists of 15 residues. The V end was cut by 5 bases, the J end by 4 bases, with 17 bases between.

This clone was detected only a few times. The chain recombines TRBV29-1 with TRBJ2-7; 13 bases fit TRBD2. This CDR3 spans 14 amino acids. Germline assignment: CDR1 SQVTM and CDR2 ANQGSEA. The trim removed 7 bases at V and 1 base at J, leaving 4 bases unmatched. The CDR3 loop reads CSALAGGPSYEQYF. In nucleotides, the CDR3 is TGCAGCGCACTAGCGGGAGGGCCGTCCTACGAGCAGTACTTC.

This chain joins TRBV7-6 and TRBJ2-2; D gene unclear. The germline V and J ends were trimmed by 1 base and 3 bases, with 9 bases remaining between them. The length of the CDR3 is 15 residues. The germline V gene encodes CDR1 SGHVS and CDR2 FNYEAQ. The CDR3 region is CASSLGPEDTGELFF. The CDR3, as DNA: TGTGCCAGCAGCTTAGGCCCAGAGGACACCGGGGAGCTGTTTTTT.

The V call is TRBV7-9, the J call TRBJ1-4; 8 bases are shared with TRBD1. Germline V CDR1 and CDR2: SEHNR, FQNEAQ (reference sequence). The CDR3 runs to 14 residues. Trimming at V came to 4 bases and at J to 5 bases, leaving 3 bases not matched to a gene. The CDR3 sequence: CASSSRGLNEKLFF. Here the CDR3 DNA reads TGTGCCAGCAGCTCCAGGGGGCTGAATGAAAAACTGTTTTTT.

The rearrangement links TRBV27 to TRBJ2-7, with 8 bases identical to TRBD1. CDR3 length equals 15 residues. With 6 bases clipped from V and 6 bases from J, the junction kept 13 bases outside the gene matches. Germline CDR1 reads MNHEY; CDR2 reads SMNVEV (reference sequence). CDR3 coding DNA: TGTGCCAGCAGGATCGCCGGACAGGGCTTAATCGAGCAGTACTTC. Protein sequence: CASRIAGQGLIEQYF.

The chain couples TRBV6-2 or TRBV6-3 to TRBJ2-1, with D possibly TRBD1 on 5 matching bases. Germline values: CDR1 MNHEY, CDR2 SVGEGT. The CDR3 extends over 14 amino acids. Trimming cost V 2 bases and J 12 bases, with 17 bases left between them. The CDR3 sequence: CASSYLQGSDGQFF. CDR3 nucleotide sequence: TGTGCCAGCAGTTACCTGCAGGGTTCAGATGGGCAGTTCTTC.

The V call is TRBV5-1, the J call TRBJ2-1; tentative D call: TRBD1 (5 bases). The CDR3 is 13 amino acids. The germline V gene has CDR1 SGHRS and CDR2 YFSETQ. The ends were cut back, 5 bases at V and 5 bases at J, with 11 bases in the middle. As DNA, the CDR3 is TGCGCCAGCAGAAAGGGGCCCCACAATGAGCAGTTCTTC. Translated: CASRKGPHNEQFF. The full variable domain, its missing parts supplied by reference TRBV5-1 and TRBJ2-1, is KAGVTQTPRYLIKTRGQQVTLSCSPISGHRSVSWYQQTPGQGLQFLFEYFSETQRNKGNFPGRFSGRQFSNSRSEMNVSTLELGDSALYLCASRKGPHNEQFFGPGTRLTVL.

This rearrangement joins TRBV28 to TRBJ2-2; D may be TRBD1 (6 bases). The germline V gene encodes CDR1 MDHEN and CDR2 SYDVKM. Trimming shortened V by 2 bases and J by 5 bases, and 12 bases separated the two germline ends. CDR3 length equals 15 residues. In nucleotides, the CDR3 is TGTGCCAGCAGTTTAACAGGGCCTACGACCGGGGAGCTGTTTTTT. This encodes CASSLTGPTTGELFF.

The CDR3 DNA reads as TGTGCCAGTAGCCAGGACAGGAGAGTCACTGAAGCTTTCTTT. Protein product: CASSQDRRVTEAFF. The chain has TRBV19 and TRBJ1-1; 7 bases align to TRBD1. Germline assignment: CDR1 LNHDA and CDR2 SQIVND (reference sequence). The junction had 8 bases not matched to a gene; V was cut back by 6 bases and J by 4 bases. The CDR3 is made up of 14 amino acids.

The chain uses TRBV19 and TRBJ1-1; TRBD1 matches at 11 bases. This CDR3 comprises 14 residues. Trimming took 7 bases from V and 3 from J; bases not matched to a gene: 4. Germline V gene data show CDR1 as LNHDA and CDR2 as SQIVND (reference sequence). CDR3 DNA sequence: TGTGCCAGTACCGGGACAGGGGGTTACACTGAAGCTTTCTTT. The encoded protein is CASTGTGGYTEAFF.

This clone was recorded only once. The gene calls are TRBV6-5 and TRBJ2-4, with 8 bases matching TRBD1. The germline CDR1 and CDR2 sequences are MNHEY and SVGAGI. The CDR3 has 15 residues. Trimming at V came to 6 bases and at J to 0 bases, leaving 4 bases not matched to a gene. For the CDR3, the DNA is TGTGCCAGCAGGCGCGGGACAGGAGCCAAAAACATTCAGTACTTC. Encoded protein: CASRRGTGAKNIQYF.

The chain couples TRBV27 to TRBJ2-7; D is perhaps TRBD1 (7 bases). The CDR3 length is 15 residues. Germline assignment: CDR1 MNHEY and CDR2 SMNVEV (reference sequence). V was cut by 5 bases and J by 4 bases, with 18 bases left in between. CDR3 DNA sequence: TGTGCCAGCAGTCCTTGGGGGGACAGCGGGTACGAGCAGTACTTC. Amino acid sequence: CASSPWGDSGYEQYF.

The chain combines TRBV27 with TRBJ2-7; 7 nucleotides agree with TRBD1. Germline V CDR1 and CDR2: MNHEY, SMNVEV (reference sequence). The length of the CDR3 is 15 residues. V shed 5 bases and J 3 bases; nucleotides not matched to a gene: 10. CDR3 bases: TGTGCCAGCAGTCCTCGCCCGGGACAGCTCTACGAGCAGTACTTC. Its translation is CASSPRPGQLYEQYF.

This clone was observed a single time. V and J are TRBV27 and TRBJ2-5; TRBD1 aligns across 7 bases. The junction had 10 bases not matched to a gene; V was cut back by 5 bases and J by 4 bases. CDR1 is MNHEY, CDR2 SMNVEV, per germline (reference sequence). The length of the CDR3 is 15 residues. The chain's CDR3 is CASSLRGSRGETQYF. CDR3 sequence (DNA): TGTGCCAGCAGTCTCAGGGGGTCCCGCGGAGAGACCCAGTACTTC.